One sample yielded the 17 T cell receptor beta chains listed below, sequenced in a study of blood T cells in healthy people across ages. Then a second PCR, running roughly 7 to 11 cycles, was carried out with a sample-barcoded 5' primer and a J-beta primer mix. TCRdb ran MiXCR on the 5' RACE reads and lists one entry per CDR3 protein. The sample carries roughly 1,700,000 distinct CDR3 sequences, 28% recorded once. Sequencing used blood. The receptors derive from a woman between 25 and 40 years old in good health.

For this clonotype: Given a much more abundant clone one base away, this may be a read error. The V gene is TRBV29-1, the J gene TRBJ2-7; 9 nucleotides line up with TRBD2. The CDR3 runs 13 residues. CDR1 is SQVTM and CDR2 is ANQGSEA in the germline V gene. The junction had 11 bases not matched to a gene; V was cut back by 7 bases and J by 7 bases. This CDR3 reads CSAAAGGLEEQYF. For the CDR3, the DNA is TGCAGCGCCGCGGCGGGAGGGCTGGAGGAGCAGTACTTC.

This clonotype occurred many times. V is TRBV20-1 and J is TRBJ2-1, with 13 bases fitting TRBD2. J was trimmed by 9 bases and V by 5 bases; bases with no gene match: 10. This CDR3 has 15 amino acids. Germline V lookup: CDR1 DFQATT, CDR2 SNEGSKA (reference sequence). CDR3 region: CSAAPGLAGPSEQFF. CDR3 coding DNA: TGCAGTGCTGCTCCGGGACTAGCGGGGCCATCTGAGCAGTTCTTC.

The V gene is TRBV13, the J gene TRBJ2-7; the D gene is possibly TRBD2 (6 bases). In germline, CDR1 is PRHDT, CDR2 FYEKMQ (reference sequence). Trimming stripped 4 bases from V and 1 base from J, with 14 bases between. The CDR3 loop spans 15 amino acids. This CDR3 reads CASSSVGGLSYEQYF. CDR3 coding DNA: TGTGCCAGCAGCTCGGTCGGGGGATTGTCCTACGAGCAGTACTTC.

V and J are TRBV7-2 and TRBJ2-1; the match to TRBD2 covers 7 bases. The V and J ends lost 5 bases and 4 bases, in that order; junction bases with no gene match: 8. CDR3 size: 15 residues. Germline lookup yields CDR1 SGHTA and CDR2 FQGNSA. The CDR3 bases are TGTGCCAGCAGCGCCGGACTAGGGTGGTACAATGAGCAGTTCTTC. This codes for CASSAGLGWYNEQFF.

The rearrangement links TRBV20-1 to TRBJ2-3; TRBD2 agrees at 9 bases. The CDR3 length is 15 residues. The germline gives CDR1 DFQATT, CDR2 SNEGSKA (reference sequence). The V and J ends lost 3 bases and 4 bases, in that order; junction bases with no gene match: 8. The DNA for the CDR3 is TGCAGTGCTAGTCCAGCGGGAGGCAGCGCAGATACGCAGTATTTT. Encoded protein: CSASPAGGSADTQYF.

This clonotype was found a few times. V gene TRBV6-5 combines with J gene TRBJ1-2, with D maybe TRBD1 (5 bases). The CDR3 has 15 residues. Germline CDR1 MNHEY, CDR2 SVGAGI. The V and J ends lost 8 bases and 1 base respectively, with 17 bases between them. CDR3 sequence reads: CASRPYTGFNYGYTF. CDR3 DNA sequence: TGTGCCAGCCGACCCTACACAGGATTTAACTATGGCTACACCTTC.

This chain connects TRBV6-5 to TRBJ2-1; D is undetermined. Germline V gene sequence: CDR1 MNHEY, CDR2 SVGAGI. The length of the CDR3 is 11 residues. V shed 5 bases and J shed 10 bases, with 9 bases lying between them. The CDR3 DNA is TGTGCCAGCAGTCCACCCCCCGAGCAGTTCTTC. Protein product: CASSPPPEQFF.

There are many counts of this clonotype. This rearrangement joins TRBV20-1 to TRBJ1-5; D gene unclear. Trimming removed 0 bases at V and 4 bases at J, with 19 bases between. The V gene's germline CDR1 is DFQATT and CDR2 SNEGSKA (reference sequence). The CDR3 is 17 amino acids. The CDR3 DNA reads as TGCAGTGCTAGAGATCGGGTCGTAGGGTCTCCTAATCAGCCCCAGCATTTT. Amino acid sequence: CSARDRVVGSPNQPQHF.

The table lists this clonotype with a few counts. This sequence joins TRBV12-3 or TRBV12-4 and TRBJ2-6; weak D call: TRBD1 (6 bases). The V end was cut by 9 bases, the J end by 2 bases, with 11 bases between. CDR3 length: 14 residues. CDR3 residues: CASCPGAGANVLTF. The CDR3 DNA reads TGTGCCAGTTGCCCAGGGGCTGGGGCCAACGTCCTGACTTTC.

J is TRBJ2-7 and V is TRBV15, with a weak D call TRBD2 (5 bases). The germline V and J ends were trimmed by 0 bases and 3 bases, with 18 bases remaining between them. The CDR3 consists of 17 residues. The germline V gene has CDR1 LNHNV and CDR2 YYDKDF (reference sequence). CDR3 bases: TGTGCCACCAGCAGAGAGGGAGCTCCCAGCCGGGGCTACGAGCAGTACTTC. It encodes CATSREGAPSRGYEQYF.

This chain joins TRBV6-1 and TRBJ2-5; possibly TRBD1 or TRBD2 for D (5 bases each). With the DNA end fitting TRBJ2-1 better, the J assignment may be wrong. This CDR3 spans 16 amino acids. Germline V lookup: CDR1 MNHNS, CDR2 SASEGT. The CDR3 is CASSDGTELLQETQFF. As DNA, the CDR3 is TGTGCCAGCAGTGACGGGACGGAGTTGCTCCAAGAGACCCAGTTCTTC.

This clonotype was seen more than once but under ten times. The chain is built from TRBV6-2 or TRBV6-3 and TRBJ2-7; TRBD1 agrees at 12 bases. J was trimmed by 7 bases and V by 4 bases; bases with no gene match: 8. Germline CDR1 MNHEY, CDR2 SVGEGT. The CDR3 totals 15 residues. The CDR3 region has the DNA TGTGCCAGCAGTTCAATCCGGGACAGGGGGCTTGAGCAGTACTTC. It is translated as CASSSIRDRGLEQYF.

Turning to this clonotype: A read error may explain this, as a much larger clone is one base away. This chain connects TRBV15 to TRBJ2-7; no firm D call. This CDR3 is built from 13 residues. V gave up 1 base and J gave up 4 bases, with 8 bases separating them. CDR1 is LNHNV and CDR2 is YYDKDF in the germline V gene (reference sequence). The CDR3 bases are TGTGCCACCAGCAGAGTCCCTGAATACGAGCAGTACTTC. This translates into CATSRVPEYEQYF.

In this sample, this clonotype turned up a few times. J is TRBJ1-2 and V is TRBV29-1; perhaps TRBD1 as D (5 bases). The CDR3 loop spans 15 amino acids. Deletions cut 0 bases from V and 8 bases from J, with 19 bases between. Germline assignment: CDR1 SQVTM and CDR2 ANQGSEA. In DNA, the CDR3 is TGCAGCGTTGAAGATCTGATTGGGACCATGGGGGGCTACACCTTC. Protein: CSVEDLIGTMGGYTF.

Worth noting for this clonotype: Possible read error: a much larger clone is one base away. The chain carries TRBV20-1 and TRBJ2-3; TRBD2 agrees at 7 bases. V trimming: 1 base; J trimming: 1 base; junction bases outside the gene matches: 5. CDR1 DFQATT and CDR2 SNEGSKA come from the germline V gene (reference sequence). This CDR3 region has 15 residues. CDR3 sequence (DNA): TGCAGTGCTAGAGGCCTAGCGGTGGGCACAGATACGCAGTATTTT. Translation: CSARGLAVGTDTQYF.

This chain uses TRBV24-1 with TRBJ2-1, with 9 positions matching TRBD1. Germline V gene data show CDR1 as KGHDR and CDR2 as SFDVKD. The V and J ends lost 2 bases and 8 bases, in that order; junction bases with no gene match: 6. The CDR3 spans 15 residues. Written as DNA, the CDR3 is TGTGCCACCAGTGATTCTCGGACAGGGGACTATGAGCAGTTCTTC. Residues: CATSDSRTGDYEQFF.

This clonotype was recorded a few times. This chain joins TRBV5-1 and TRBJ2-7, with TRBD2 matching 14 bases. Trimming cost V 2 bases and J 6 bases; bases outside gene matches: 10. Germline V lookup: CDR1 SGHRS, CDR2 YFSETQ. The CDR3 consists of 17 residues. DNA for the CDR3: TGCGCCAGCAGCTTACTGGGACTAGCGGGGGCCGAGGTCGAGCAGTACTTC. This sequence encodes CASSLLGLAGAEVEQYF.